The 9 T cell receptor beta chains below come from one sample, sequenced in a study of T cells in Graves' hyperthyroidism and ophthalmopathy. The source material, RNA transcripts, was used to amplify TCR beta CDR3 regions. TCR CDR3 underwent first-round RT-PCR with the HTBI primer set. One entry per CDR3 protein results from TCRdb running MiXCR on the multiplex PCR reads. The sample has nearly 750,000 distinct CDR3 sequences; 35% are singletons. The sequenced material came from blood. The receptors shown here come from a middle-aged woman with Graves' hyperthyroidism.

The table lists this clonotype with a few counts. For the CDR3, the DNA is TGTGCCAGCAGTTACGGGCGCGGCAGGGCGAATCAGCCCCAGCATTTT. Amino acid sequence: CASSYGRGRANQPQHF. The gene calls are TRBV6-2 or TRBV6-3 and TRBJ1-5, with D possibly matching TRBD1 (5 bases). V lost 2 bases to trimming and J lost 4 bases, with 15 bases between them. CDR1 MNHEY and CDR2 SVGEGT come from the germline V gene. The CDR3 is 16 amino acids.

A note on this clonotype: This may arise from a read error, as a much more abundant clone is one base away. This sequence joins TRBV19 and TRBJ1-6, with 8 bases fitting TRBD1. The length of the CDR3 is 17 residues. CDR1 LNHDA and CDR2 SQIVND come from the germline V gene (reference sequence). Losses at the gene ends were 6 bases for V and 7 bases for J; bases not matched to a gene: 14. This chain's CDR3 is CASRIRTGNGGNSPLHF. The DNA for the CDR3 is TGTGCCAGTAGGATCCGGACAGGGAATGGAGGGAATTCACCCCTCCACTTT.

J is TRBJ1-6 and V is TRBV3-1; no clear D. Looked up from germline, CDR1 is LGHDT and CDR2 is YNNKEL (reference sequence). This CDR3 region has 15 residues. Trimming cost V 7 bases and J 10 bases, with 20 bases left between them. The CDR3 DNA follows: TGTGCCAGCACATTAGGTCTGCAGGCACGATCACCCCTCCACTTT. Its protein is CASTLGLQARSPLHF.

V gene TRBV29-1 combines with J gene TRBJ2-5; D is uncertain. Germline values: CDR1 SQVTM, CDR2 ANQGSEA. The CDR3 consists of 13 residues. Trimming pared 7 bases from V and 2 bases from J, leaving 14 bases between. The CDR3 region has the DNA TGCAGCGCCGAAGGTCTCCTTCAAGAGACCCAGTACTTC. Translating it yields CSAEGLLQETQYF.

This clonotype was seen ten or more times. The CDR3 nucleotides read TGTGCCAGCAGCCTCCGGAGGGGAGGAAACACCATATATTTT. Its protein is CASSLRRGGNTIYF. The V and J genes are TRBV7-9 and TRBJ1-3, with D maybe TRBD1 (5 bases). V lost 5 bases, J lost 4 bases, and 12 bases lay in between. The CDR3 loop spans 14 amino acids. The germline V gene encodes CDR1 SEHNR and CDR2 FQNEAQ (reference sequence).

V usage is TRBV2 and J usage is TRBJ2-7; maybe TRBD1 (6 bases). This CDR3 has 13 amino acids. V was trimmed by 8 bases and J by 6 bases, leaving 17 bases between them. The germline V gene has CDR1 SNHLY and CDR2 FYNNEI. The CDR3 protein is CASGAGTSGEQYF. CDR3 DNA: TGTGCCAGCGGAGCCGGGACATCGGGCGAGCAGTACTTC.

In regard to this clonotype: It is unclear where the CDR3 begins or ends on the DNA, so no DNA is shown, and the CDR3 is as TCRdb lists it. The chain couples TRBV10-3 to TRBJ2-2; the table's D gene call, TRBD1, was not cross checked with the DNA. The CDR3 has 23 amino acids, counting both end residues. The germline CDR1 and CDR2 sequences are ENHRY and SYGVKD. The CDR3 here is CAISSISGANVLTFGAGTGELFF.

In the case of this clonotype: A much larger clone sits a single nucleotide away, making a read error possible. This chain uses TRBV20-1 with TRBJ1-5; maybe TRBD1 (5 bases). This CDR3 spans 15 amino acids. CDR1 is DFQATT, CDR2 SNEGSKA, per germline (reference sequence). The CDR3 loop reads CSASQAGYSNQRQHF. The CDR3 region has the DNA TGCAGTGCTTCTCAAGCAGGGTATAGCAATCAGCGCCAGCATTTT.

This clonotype came up a few times. The V and J genes are TRBV7-3 and TRBJ2-5; no clear D. V shed 8 bases and J shed 4 bases, with 14 bases lying between them. Germline V gives CDR1 SGHTA, CDR2 FQGTGA. This CDR3 is built from 13 residues. The CDR3 protein is CASRPAERETQYF. CDR3 nucleotide sequence: TGTGCCAGCCGTCCAGCTGAAAGAGAGACCCAGTACTTC. Based on the CDR3 plus reference TRBV7-3 and TRBJ2-5, the full variable domain is GAGVSQTPSNKVTEKGKYVELRCDPISGHTALYWYRQSLGQGPEFLIYFQGTGAADDSGLPNDRFFAVRPEGSVSTLKIQRTERGDSAVYLCASRPAERETQYFGPGTRLLVL.